These 27 T cell receptor beta chains were sequenced from one sample in a study of blood T cells in healthy people across ages. Primed by a sample-barcoded 5' primer and a J-beta primer mix, a second PCR proceeded for 7 to 11 cycles. MiXCR was run by TCRdb on the 5' RACE reads, yielding one entry per CDR3 protein. The sample yields around 670,000 distinct CDR3 sequences, approximately 30% seen once. Sequencing was carried out using blood. The receptors were sampled from a woman older than 75 in good health.

This clonotype was seen at least ten times. CDR3 in amino acids: CASSLGDFSNQPQHF. CDR3 nucleotides: TGTGCCAGCAGCTTGGGGGATTTTAGCAATCAGCCCCAGCATTTT. The rearrangement joins TRBV7-8 to TRBJ1-5, with D perhaps TRBD1 (5 bases). CDR1 and CDR2 from the germline V gene are SGHVS and FQNEAQ. V was pared by 3 bases and J by 0 bases, with 9 bases between. This CDR3 has 15 residues.

This clonotype was counted ten times or more. The V gene is TRBV5-1, the J gene TRBJ2-7; 7 bases align to TRBD1. After removal of 4 bases from V and 3 bases from J, the junction contained 13 bases not matched to a gene. The CDR3 is 16 residues long. The germline gives CDR1 SGHRS, CDR2 YFSETQ. CDR3 DNA: TGCGCCAGCAGCCCCCGAGAGGGGGCGAGGAACTACGAGCAGTACTTC. It is translated as CASSPREGARNYEQYF.

The sample holds many counts of this clonotype. This chain links TRBV5-5 with TRBJ2-3, with TRBD1 matching 7 bases. Trimming at V came to 3 bases and at J to 5 bases, leaving 15 bases not matched to a gene. The germline CDR1 and CDR2 sequences are SGHKS and YYEKEE (reference sequence). The CDR3 runs 17 residues. For the CDR3, the DNA is TGTGCCAGCAGCTCCTACCGGGACAGACCGTCGGGAGATACGCAGTATTTT. It yields the protein CASSSYRDRPSGDTQYF. Variable domain in full (rest from reference TRBV5-5 and TRBJ2-3): DAGVTQSPTHLIKTRGQQVTLRCSPISGHKSVSWYQQVLGQGPQFIFQYYEKEERGRGNFPDRFSARQFPNYSSELNVNALLLGDSALYLCASSSYRDRPSGDTQYFGPGTRLTVL.

This clonotype appeared many times. In DNA, the CDR3 is TGTGCCAGCAGCTTAGATCCGAGGGCAGATACGCAGTATTTT. It specifies CASSLDPRADTQYF. This chain joins TRBV7-8 and TRBJ2-3; possibly TRBD2 for D (5 bases). Trimming pared 1 base from V and 4 bases from J, leaving 9 bases between. The CDR3 spans 14 residues. The V gene's germline CDR1 is SGHVS and CDR2 FQNEAQ. Full variable domain (missing parts from reference TRBV7-8 and TRBJ2-3): GAGVSQSPRYKVAKRGQDVALRCDPISGHVSLFWYQQALGQGPEFLTYFQNEAQLDKSGLPSDRFFAERPEGSVSTLKIQRTQQEDSAVYLCASSLDPRADTQYFGPGTRLTVL.

The chain links TRBV13 to TRBJ2-7; D is possibly TRBD1 (6 bases). Germline CDR1 and CDR2: PRHDT and FYEKMQ (reference sequence). The CDR3 sequence is 15 residues long. V was shortened by 5 bases and J by 4 bases, with 18 bases between the two germline ends. This CDR3 is CASSHNRALLYEQYF. CDR3 coding DNA: TGTGCCAGCAGCCACAACAGGGCCCTTCTTTACGAGCAGTACTTC. Together with reference TRBV13 and TRBJ2-7, the CDR3 gives the full variable domain: AAGVIQSPRHLIKEKRETATLKCYPIPRHDTVYWYQQGPGQDPQFLISFYEKMQSDKGSIPDRFSAQQFSDYHSELNMSSLELGDSALYFCASSHNRALLYEQYFGPGTRLTVT.

This clonotype has at least ten counts. J is TRBJ2-1 and V is TRBV7-2; TRBD2 matches 8 bases. The length of the CDR3 is 14 residues. Trimming took 3 bases from V and 3 from J; bases not matched to a gene: 1. Germline lookup yields CDR1 SGHTA and CDR2 FQGNSA. For the CDR3, the DNA is TGTGCCAGCAGCTTTAGCGGGGTCTACAATGAGCAGTTCTTC. It codes for CASSFSGVYNEQFF.

Points on this clonotype: A single base separates this from a much larger clone, so it may be a read error. V gene TRBV27 combines with J gene TRBJ2-7; TRBD1 aligns across 8 bases. CDR1 is MNHEY, CDR2 SMNVEV, per germline (reference sequence). There are 13 residues in the CDR3. This chain's CDR3 is CVSGRTGMYEQYF. The CDR3, as DNA: TGTGTCAGCGGACGGACAGGGATGTACGAGCAGTACTTC.

This clonotype was counted between two and nine times. The V call is TRBV24-1, the J call TRBJ1-5, with TRBD1 identical over 10 bases. Germline CDR1 and CDR2: KGHDR and SFDVKD. Trimming cost V 11 bases and J 3 bases; bases outside gene matches: 6. CDR3 length: 14 amino acids. The CDR3 DNA reads as TGTGCCAGCCTAAGACAGGGGGCCAATCAGCCCCAGCATTTT. Protein product: CASLRQGANQPQHF.

This clonotype was seen repeatedly, ten times or more. The chain joins TRBV6-2 or TRBV6-3 to TRBJ2-7, with 10 bases fitting TRBD1. The V gene's germline CDR1 is MNHEY and CDR2 SVGEGT. The J segment lost 2 bases and the V segment lost 6 bases, leaving 16 bases of the junction unmatched. The CDR3 is made up of 18 amino acids. CDR3 nucleotide sequence: TGTGCCAGCAGGCGACGTGGGACAGGGGATCGCCCCGCCTACGAGCAGTACTTC. It translates to CASRRRGTGDRPAYEQYF.

With regard to this clonotype: Just one base apart from a much larger clone, this may be a read error. V is TRBV6-2 or TRBV6-3 and J is TRBJ2-1; a weak D match, TRBD2 (5 bases). Germline V lookup: CDR1 MNHEY, CDR2 SVGEGT. CDR3 length: 15 amino acids. V lost 6 bases and J lost 13, with 25 bases in between. This CDR3 is CASREFRTSQETQFF. The CDR3 DNA follows: TGTGCCAGCAGGGAGTTTCGGACTTCCCAAGAGACCCAGTTCTTC.

This clonotype was seen repeatedly, ten times or more. This rearrangement joins TRBV6-6 to TRBJ1-2, with D maybe TRBD1 (6 bases). The CDR3 has 13 amino acids. V was pared by 10 bases and J by 8 bases, with 20 bases between. CDR1 is MNHNY, CDR2 SVGAGI, per germline (reference sequence). CDR3 loop: CAIKKGGAEGYTF. DNA of the CDR3: TGTGCCATCAAAAAGGGGGGGGCTGAAGGCTACACCTTC.

There are a few counts of this clonotype. The rearrangement uses TRBV28 and TRBJ2-3; the D call may be TRBD1 or TRBD2 (5 bases each). Trimming removed 6 bases from V and 4 bases from J, with 17 bases in between. This CDR3 contains 15 residues. Germline V gene lookup returns CDR1 MDHEN and CDR2 SYDVKM. CDR3 in amino acids: CASSSMGVGADTQYF. The CDR3 DNA follows: TGTGCCAGCAGCTCTATGGGGGTTGGGGCAGATACGCAGTATTTT.

Comments on this clonotype: One end of the junction does not line up with germline, which may come from a read error. The rearrangement joins TRBV20-1 to TRBJ2-1, with 8 bases matching TRBD2. The germline gives CDR1 DFQATT, CDR2 SNEGSKA (reference sequence). This CDR3 has 17 residues. Here the CDR3 reads CSARDLSGGAPYNEQFF. CDR3 DNA sequence: TGCAGTGCTAGAGATCTGTCGGGGGGGGCCCCCTATAATGAGCAGTTCTTC.

This clonotype has a count of ten or more. CDR3 loop: CASSPDGTRARSNQPQHF. The CDR3 bases are TGTGCCAGCAGCCCGGACGGGACTCGGGCTAGAAGCAATCAGCCCCAGCATTTT. The chain carries TRBV7-2 and TRBJ1-5, with D possibly matching TRBD1 (5 bases). V lost 5 bases and J lost 1, with 21 bases in between. The germline V gene encodes CDR1 SGHTA and CDR2 FQGNSA. CDR3 size: 18 residues.

The chain uses TRBV20-1 and TRBJ1-1; 9 nucleotides match TRBD1. Per the germline V gene, CDR1 is DFQATT and CDR2 is SNEGSKA (reference sequence). There are 13 residues in the CDR3. V shed 6 bases, J shed 4 bases, and the junction held 6 bases outside the gene matches. The CDR3 spells CSAISDRGTEAFF. The CDR3 DNA reads as TGCAGTGCAATCTCGGACAGGGGCACTGAAGCTTTCTTT.

This chain uses TRBV18 with TRBJ2-3, with TRBD2 matching 10 bases. CDR3 length: 15 amino acids. V lost 5 bases and J lost 9; bases outside the gene matches: 11. Germline-derived CDR1 and CDR2 are KGHSH and LQKENI. CDR3: CASSRRSGGAETQYF. The CDR3 DNA reads TGTGCCAGCTCAAGGAGGAGCGGGGGGGCCGAAACGCAGTATTTT.

This clonotype occurred many times. The chain couples TRBV6-1 to TRBJ2-7; tentatively, D is TRBD2 (5 bases). V was shortened by 5 bases and J by 6 bases, with 20 bases between the two germline ends. Germline loops: CDR1 MNHNS, CDR2 SASEGT. CDR3 length equals 15 residues. The CDR3 sequence is CASSPVGTASGEQYF. The CDR3 DNA reads TGTGCCAGCAGTCCGGTGGGAACCGCCAGCGGCGAGCAGTACTTC.

This clonotype was found many times. V and J are TRBV5-1 and TRBJ2-7; 14 nucleotides align to TRBD2. The V gene's germline CDR1 is SGHRS and CDR2 YFSETQ. CDR3 length: 16 residues. The V segment lost 6 bases and the J segment 0 bases; nucleotides outside the gene matches: 5. CDR3 region: CASNPGLAGGSYEQYF. CDR3 nucleotides: TGCGCCAGCAACCCCGGACTAGCGGGGGGCTCCTACGAGCAGTACTTC.

There are many counts of this clonotype. The junction shows a germline mismatch at one end, possibly a read error. The rearrangement links TRBV5-1 to TRBJ2-1; 9 positions agree with TRBD2. Near its end, the DNA agrees better with TRBJ2-7, so the J call may be wrong. The CDR3 sequence is 15 residues long. The germline CDR1 and CDR2 sequences are SGHRS and YFSETQ. The CDR3 loop is CASSLAGASYNEQYF. DNA for the CDR3: TGTGCCAGCAGTTTAGCGGGGGCCTCCTACAATGAGCAGTACTTC.

In the case of this clonotype: This may arise from a read error, as a much more abundant clone is one base away. The chain joins TRBV10-3 to TRBJ1-2; tentatively, D is TRBD1 (6 bases). The V gene's germline CDR1 is ENHRY and CDR2 SYGVKD. V was cut by 10 bases and J by 3 bases, with 15 bases left in between. CDR3 length equals 13 residues. CDR3 region: CASAAQGHYGYTF. DNA of the CDR3: TGTGCCAGCGCTGCCCAGGGGCACTATGGCTACACCTTC.

This clonotype was recorded at least ten times. J is TRBJ2-1 and V is TRBV27, with 9 nucleotides matching TRBD2. Looked up from germline, CDR1 is MNHEY and CDR2 is SMNVEV (reference sequence). V was pared by 5 bases and J by 6 bases, with 11 bases of the junction left unmatched. CDR3 length: 16 residues. CDR3 region: CASSPWRLAGRNEQFF. DNA of the CDR3: TGTGCCAGCAGTCCGTGGAGGCTAGCGGGGCGCAATGAGCAGTTCTTC.

The chain joins TRBV29-1 to TRBJ1-5; D gene ambiguous. The V end lost 4 bases, the J end lost 1 base, and 5 bases lay between the germline ends. This CDR3 has 12 residues. Germline V gives CDR1 SQVTM, CDR2 ANQGSEA. Here the CDR3 reads CSVAPSNQPQHF. The CDR3 DNA reads as TGCAGCGTTGCGCCGAGCAATCAGCCCCAGCATTTT.

Turning to this clonotype: A much larger clone differs from this one at a single base, so this may be a read error. This chain uses TRBV16 with TRBJ2-1; D is ambiguous. With 1 base removed from V and 13 bases from J, the gap between germline ends came to 17 bases. The V gene's germline CDR1 is KGHSY and CDR2 FQNENV. There are 14 residues in the CDR3. The CDR3 DNA follows: TGTGCCAGCAGCCAATTCGGTTTAAAGGAGACCCAGTTCTTC. Translating it yields CASSQFGLKETQFF.

This clonotype was recorded once. The CDR3 sequence is CASSLFRVYEQYF. The DNA for the CDR3 is TGTGCCAGCAGCTTATTCCGGGTCTACGAGCAGTACTTC. J is TRBJ2-4 and V is TRBV7-2; no definite D call. TRBJ2-7 explains the end of the DNA better; the J call may be wrong. CDR3 length: 13 residues. CDR1 and CDR2 from the germline V gene are SGHTA and FQGNSA.

This clonotype was recorded many times. The rearrangement uses TRBV6-2 or TRBV6-3 and TRBJ1-5; 9 bases are shared with TRBD1. The CDR3 extends over 14 amino acids. From germline, CDR1 is MNHEY and CDR2 SVGEGT. The J segment lost 7 bases and the V segment lost 5 bases, leaving 6 bases of the junction unmatched. DNA of the CDR3: TGTGCCAGCAGTGACGGGACAGGGAGACAGCCCCAGCATTTT. It codes for CASSDGTGRQPQHF.

This clonotype was observed at least ten times. The chain employs TRBV12-3 or TRBV12-4 and TRBJ2-5; TRBD2 is a possible D gene (6 bases). Trimming cost V 6 bases and J 5 bases, with 16 bases left between them. The length of the CDR3 is 14 residues. CDR3 DNA sequence: TGTGCCAGCAGCCGGGACTCCACTAGGGAGACCCAGTACTTC. It codes for CASSRDSTRETQYF.

This sequence joins TRBV7-9 and TRBJ1-1, with D hard to call. Germline loops: CDR1 SEHNR, CDR2 FQNEAQ (reference sequence). This CDR3 region has 13 residues. With 8 bases removed from V and 3 bases from J, the gap between germline ends came to 13 bases. The CDR3 DNA reads as TGTGCCAGCGGATTTGATAGGGACACTGAAGCTTTCTTT. Its translation is CASGFDRDTEAFF.